What follows are 17 T cell receptor beta chains derived from one specimen sequenced in a study of blood T cells in healthy people across ages. The authors ran a second PCR of roughly 6 to 11 cycles using a sample-barcoded 5' primer and a J-beta primer mix. MiXCR, applied by TCRdb to the 5' RACE reads, yields one record per CDR3 protein. The sample has about 1.6 million distinct CDR3 sequences, around 35% seen once; the top ten hold approximately 10%. Sequencing input: blood. All receptors derive from a woman in her twenties or thirties in good health.

This CDR3 is CASSQIVYEQYF. DNA of the CDR3: TGTGCCAGCAGCCAAATAGTCTACGAGCAGTACTTC. This chain connects TRBV3-1 to TRBJ2-7; unclear D gene. Germline CDR1 LGHDT, CDR2 YNNKEL (reference sequence). V lost 2 bases and J lost 3, with 5 bases in between. This CDR3 contains 12 residues.

This chain uses TRBV6-1 with TRBJ1-4; D is unresolved. This CDR3 region has 12 residues. Germline V gene lookup returns CDR1 MNHNS and CDR2 SASEGT. Trimming stripped 5 bases from V and 10 bases from J, with 11 bases between. The CDR3 DNA reads TGTGCCAGCAGTATAGAACGAAGAAAACTGTTTTTT. It specifies CASSIERRKLFF.

This clonotype was seen ten or more times. The J gene is TRBJ2-5, the V gene TRBV7-9; D is possibly TRBD2 (6 bases). The CDR3 is 13 amino acids. Per germline, CDR1 SEHNR and CDR2 FQNEAQ (reference sequence). Between the trimmed V and J ends, which lost 2 bases and 5 bases, there was a span of 9 bases. The CDR3 nucleotides are TGTGCCAGCAGCTTATCGGAGGGGGAGACCCAGTACTTC. Residues: CASSLSEGETQYF.

This clonotype was seen only a few times. J is TRBJ1-5 and V is TRBV7-9, with D uncertain. The V end was cut by 1 base, the J end by 5 bases, with 9 bases between. This CDR3 contains 14 residues. Germline V gives CDR1 SEHNR, CDR2 FQNEAQ (reference sequence). The CDR3 coding sequence is TGTGCCAGCAGCTTAGTTCCCGGGGATCAGCCCCAGCATTTT. Translated, it gives CASSLVPGDQPQHF. The full variable domain, rest sourced from reference TRBV7-9 and TRBJ1-5, is DTGVSQNPRHKITKRGQNVTFRCDPISEHNRLYWYRQTLGQGPEFLTYFQNEAQLEKSRLLSDRFSAERPKGSFSTLEIQRTEQGDSAMYLCASSLVPGDQPQHFGDGTRLSIL.

The table lists this clonotype with many counts. This chain uses TRBV20-1 with TRBJ1-2, with D hard to call. This CDR3 is 12 amino acids long. The ends were cut back, 6 bases at V and 3 bases at J, with 11 bases in the middle. The germline CDR1 and CDR2 sequences are DFQATT and SNEGSKA (reference sequence). In nucleotides, the CDR3 is TGCAGTGCCGAGGTAGCCTACTATGGCTACACCTTC. As protein: CSAEVAYYGYTF.

As to this clonotype: A read error may explain this, as a much larger clone is one base away. The genes are TRBV15 and TRBJ2-7; no clear D. The J call may not be correct, given that the DNA end is closer to TRBJ2-5. Germline lookup yields CDR1 LNHNV and CDR2 YYDKDF (reference sequence). This CDR3 spans 14 amino acids. The CDR3 DNA follows: TGTGCCATCAGCAGAGGCAGTATTGGAGAGACCCAGTACTTC. It yields the protein CAISRGSIGETQYF.

This rearrangement joins TRBV28 to TRBJ2-3; the match to TRBD2 covers 7 bases. The junction had 15 bases not matched to a gene; V was cut back by 5 bases and J by 7 bases. The CDR3 totals 16 residues. The germline V gene has CDR1 MDHEN and CDR2 SYDVKM. The CDR3: CASSAGLSTITHTQYF. The CDR3 DNA sequence: TGTGCCAGCAGTGCGGGACTATCGACTATCACGCATACGCAGTATTTT.

This clonotype was seen more than once but under ten times. The CDR3 is CASSQGVTSGANVLTF. CDR3 DNA sequence: TGTGCCAGCAGCCAAGGGGTTACCTCTGGGGCCAACGTCCTGACTTTC. The chain uses TRBV14 and TRBJ2-6; D gene unclear. This CDR3 is built from 16 residues. Germline V gene sequence: CDR1 SGHDN, CDR2 FVKESK. V was cut by 1 base and J by 0 bases, with 7 bases left in between.

This clonotype occurred a few times. The V and J genes are TRBV28 and TRBJ2-5, with D perhaps matching TRBD1 (6 bases). This CDR3 spans 13 amino acids. Trimming took 11 bases from V and 4 from J, leaving 17 bases between them. Germline-derived CDR1 and CDR2 are MDHEN and SYDVKM. CDR3 residues: CASGTPMGETQYF. In DNA form, the CDR3 reads TGTGCCTCCGGGACACCCATGGGAGAGACCCAGTACTTC.

The CDR3 DNA follows: TGTGCCAGCAGCTTACCTAGCGGGAGTGATGAGCAGTTCTTC. It is translated as CASSLPSGSDEQFF. V gene TRBV13 combines with J gene TRBJ2-1; 10 bases agree with TRBD2. CDR3 length: 14 amino acids. The germline gives CDR1 PRHDT, CDR2 FYEKMQ (reference sequence). V was clipped by 2 bases and J by 8 bases; unmatched bases: 3. The variable domain in full, with the rest retrieved from reference TRBV13 and TRBJ2-1, is AAGVIQSPRHLIKEKRETATLKCYPIPRHDTVYWYQQGPGQDPQFLISFYEKMQSDKGSIPDRFSAQQFSDYHSELNMSSLELGDSALYFCASSLPSGSDEQFFGPGTRLTVL.

The table lists this clonotype with many counts. The chain joins TRBV11-1 to TRBJ2-5; the match to TRBD2 covers 8 bases. The CDR3 has 14 amino acids. Trimming cost V 4 bases and J 5 bases; bases outside gene matches: 6. Germline CDR1 is SGHAT and CDR2 is FQDESV (reference sequence). CDR3 DNA sequence: TGTGCCAGCAGCTCGTGGACTAGCATGGAGACCCAGTACTTC. It yields the protein CASSSWTSMETQYF.

This clonotype has just a few counts. The chain has TRBV20-1 and TRBJ1-2; D might be TRBD1 (5 bases). Looked up from germline, CDR1 is DFQATT and CDR2 is SNEGSKA (reference sequence). This CDR3 comprises 13 residues. Deletions cut 5 bases from V and 2 bases from J, with 12 bases between. Here the CDR3 reads CSAVNRGNYGYTF. DNA of the CDR3: TGCAGTGCTGTGAATAGGGGAAACTATGGCTACACCTTC.

The V and J genes are TRBV5-1 and TRBJ1-1, with 10 bases that match TRBD1. Germline V CDR1 and CDR2: SGHRS, YFSETQ. This CDR3 comprises 17 residues. The junction had 11 bases not matched to a gene; V was cut back by 4 bases and J by 2 bases. This chain's CDR3 is CASSQTRQGAINTEAFF. The CDR3 nucleotides read TGCGCCAGCAGCCAGACCCGACAGGGGGCAATCAACACTGAAGCTTTCTTT.

The rearrangement joins TRBV2 to TRBJ2-7, with D tentatively TRBD2 (7 bases). Trimming removed 4 bases from V and 0 bases from J, with 13 bases in between. Germline CDR1 and CDR2: SNHLY and FYNNEI. The CDR3 is 15 residues long. This chain's CDR3 is CASSARRGHSYEQYF. The CDR3 region has the DNA TGTGCCAGCAGTGCAAGGCGGGGGCACTCCTACGAGCAGTACTTC.

The V and J genes are TRBV29-1 and TRBJ2-5; the D gene is possibly TRBD2 (5 bases). Trimming left V 6 bases short and J 6 bases short, with 14 bases between. Germline CDR1 reads SQVTM; CDR2 reads ANQGSEA. The CDR3 contains 12 residues. The CDR3 DNA sequence: TGCAGCGTCTGGGTGGACTTAAAGACCCAGTACTTC. This translates into CSVWVDLKTQYF.

V gene TRBV5-1 combines with J gene TRBJ1-1, with D maybe TRBD1 (6 bases). The CDR3 totals 16 residues. The ends were cut back, 4 bases at V and 4 bases at J, with 20 bases in the middle. From germline, CDR1 is SGHRS and CDR2 YFSETQ. CDR3 DNA sequence: TGCGCCAGCAGCCTGGGGACAAAAGGGTCTATCACTGAAGCTTTCTTT. Amino acid sequence: CASSLGTKGSITEAFF.

This clonotype was detected only a few times. The chain joins TRBV20-1 to TRBJ2-1; the D call may be TRBD1 or TRBD2 (5 bases each). The CDR3 covers 16 residues. Germline assignment: CDR1 DFQATT and CDR2 SNEGSKA (reference sequence). The V gene lost 5 bases and the J gene lost 3 bases, with 20 bases spanning the gap. The DNA of the CDR3 is TGCAGTGCTCCAGAGGTAATAGGGACCAACTACAATGAGCAGTTCTTC. This encodes CSAPEVIGTNYNEQFF.